Following are 16 T cell receptor beta chains from one sample sequenced in a study of blood T cells in healthy people across ages. Using a J-beta primer mix together with a sample-barcoded 5' primer, a second PCR was run for about 7 to 12 cycles. MiXCR, applied by TCRdb to the 5' RACE reads, yields one record per CDR3 protein. Counted here are about 1.7 million distinct CDR3 sequences, roughly 28% occurring once; the ten biggest clones make up around 7.7%. Sample: blood. These receptors all stem from a woman aged 25 to 39 in good health.

Concerning this clonotype itself: The junction shows a germline mismatch at one end, possibly a read error. J is TRBJ2-1 and V is TRBV6-6; D gene ambiguous. CDR3 length equals 11 residues. The germline V gene encodes CDR1 MNHNY and CDR2 SVGAGI (reference sequence). CDR3 sequence: CASSYSDEQIF. CDR3 nucleotide sequence: TGTGCCAGCAGTTATTCCGATGAGCAGATCTTC.

V usage is TRBV7-6 and J usage is TRBJ2-2, with D hard to call. This CDR3 is 12 amino acids long. With 7 bases removed from V and 5 bases from J, the gap between germline ends came to 8 bases. Germline loops: CDR1 SGHVS, CDR2 FNYEAQ. The CDR3 spells CASNQLTGELFF. CDR3 DNA: TGTGCCAGCAATCAGCTTACCGGGGAGCTGTTTTTT. The entire variable domain, with the rest obtained from reference TRBV7-6 and TRBJ2-2, is as follows: GAGVSQSPRYKVTKRGQDVALRCDPISGHVSLYWYRQALGQGPEFLTYFNYEAQQDKSGLPNDRFSAERPEGSISTLTIQRTEQRDSAMYRCASNQLTGELFFGEGSRLTVL.

The chain recombines TRBV14 with TRBJ2-4; 7 positions match TRBD2. With V trimmed by 0 bases and J by 4 bases, 18 bases remained unmatched. The CDR3 covers 20 residues. Germline V gene sequence: CDR1 SGHDN, CDR2 FVKESK. CDR3 DNA sequence: TGTGCCAGCAGCCAAGATCGTCCCCTTGGGTTCGCTAGCGGTAAAAACATTCAGTACTTC. This codes for CASSQDRPLGFASGKNIQYF.

At least ten counts were recorded for this clonotype. V gene TRBV6-5 combines with J gene TRBJ2-5, with D perhaps TRBD2 (5 bases). This CDR3 is 11 amino acids long. V was pared by 2 bases and J by 7 bases, with 5 bases between. Germline CDR1 reads MNHEY; CDR2 reads SVGAGI. CDR3 loop: CASSYEGTQYF. CDR3 DNA sequence: TGTGCCAGCAGTTACGAGGGGACCCAGTACTTC.

The CDR3 DNA reads TGTGCCAGCAGCCTCCCCGGGACAGAAAAAGAGACCCAGTACTTC. This codes for CASSLPGTEKETQYF. The J gene is TRBJ2-5, the V gene TRBV5-6; TRBD1 aligns across 7 bases. This CDR3 is built from 15 residues. In germline, CDR1 is SGHDT, CDR2 YYEEEE. V lost 4 bases and J lost 3; bases outside the gene matches: 9.

At least ten counts were recorded for this clonotype. The rearrangement uses TRBV7-2 and TRBJ2-7, with D perhaps matching TRBD1 or TRBD2 (5 bases each). CDR1 SGHTA and CDR2 FQGNSA come from the germline V gene. The CDR3 contains 15 residues. V gave up 5 bases and J gave up 0 bases, with 14 bases separating them. The DNA of the CDR3 is TGTGCCAGCAGCCCGACCTCCGGGACCTCCTACGAGCAGTACTTC. Its translation: CASSPTSGTSYEQYF.

This clonotype came up a few times. This chain joins TRBV11-2 and TRBJ2-3, with TRBD2 identical over 9 bases. Looked up from germline, CDR1 is SGHAT and CDR2 is FQNNGV. With V trimmed by 5 bases and J by 5 bases, 14 bases remained unmatched. The CDR3 is 17 amino acids. The CDR3 sequence: CASSRRGSGGPGDTQYF. The CDR3 DNA reads as TGTGCCAGCAGCCGCCGGGGGAGCGGGGGGCCAGGAGATACGCAGTATTTT.

This clonotype was counted at least ten times. The chain carries TRBV10-3 and TRBJ2-3; D remains unclear. V was shortened by 8 bases and J by 2 bases, with 14 bases between the two germline ends. This CDR3 has 14 amino acids. Per germline, CDR1 ENHRY and CDR2 SYGVKD. The CDR3 loop reads CAIGQDRSTDTQYF. In DNA, the CDR3 is TGTGCCATCGGTCAGGATAGGTCCACAGATACGCAGTATTTT.

With regard to this clonotype: Its ends do not fully match the called genes, so a read error is possible. The chain combines TRBV5-1 with TRBJ2-1; TRBD1 is a possible D gene (5 bases). The CDR3 totals 14 residues. CDR1 and CDR2 (germline): SGHRS, YFSETQ. As DNA, the CDR3 is TGCGCCAGCAGCTTGGAGGGTAGGGGCAATAAGCAGTTCTTC. It specifies CASSLEGRGNKQFF.

This clonotype was counted a few times. The chain carries TRBV19 and TRBJ1-2; D is undetermined. Trimming shortened V by 3 bases and J by 0 bases, and 8 bases separated the two germline ends. The CDR3 has 14 amino acids. The germline V gene has CDR1 LNHDA and CDR2 SQIVND (reference sequence). Here the CDR3 DNA reads TGTGCCAGTAGTATCCGAGTAGCTAACTATGGCTACACCTTC. This translates into CASSIRVANYGYTF. The full variable domain, its missing parts supplied by reference TRBV19 and TRBJ1-2, is DGGITQSPKYLFRKEGQNVTLSCEQNLNHDAMYWYRQDPGQGLRLIYYSQIVNDFQKGDIAEGYSVSREKKESFPLTVTSAQKNPTAFYLCASSIRVANYGYTFGSGTRLTVV.

This sequence joins TRBV5-8 and TRBJ2-5; 8 bases match TRBD1. Germline CDR1 is SGHTS and CDR2 is YDEGEE. This CDR3 region has 18 residues. The ends lost 0 bases at V and 1 base at J; junction bases unmatched: 11. The DNA of the CDR3 is TGTGCCAGCAGCTTGGGCCTGGACCCGGACAGGGTCCAAGAGACCCAGTACTTC. This encodes CASSLGLDPDRVQETQYF. The variable domain in full, completed from reference TRBV5-8 and TRBJ2-5, reads EAGVTQSPTHLIKTRGQQATLRCSPISGHTSVYWYQQALGLGLQFLLWYDEGEERNRGNFPPRFSGRQFPNYSSELNVNALELEDSALYLCASSLGLDPDRVQETQYFGPGTRLLVL.

The chain joins TRBV10-3 to TRBJ1-5, with D maybe TRBD1 (6 bases). V shed 9 bases and J shed 1 base, with 10 bases lying between them. The CDR3 totals 13 residues. Germline V gives CDR1 ENHRY, CDR2 SYGVKD. CDR3 region: CAIRGTSNQPQHF. The CDR3 DNA reads TGTGCCATTAGGGGGACGAGCAATCAGCCCCAGCATTTT.

The chain has TRBV20-1 and TRBJ1-4; maybe TRBD1 (6 bases). Trimming pared 0 bases from V and 8 bases from J, leaving 10 bases between. CDR3 length equals 13 residues. The germline gives CDR1 DFQATT, CDR2 SNEGSKA (reference sequence). The CDR3 DNA is TGCAGTGCTAGAGAGGCAGGGGTCGAAAAACTGTTTTTT. Amino acids: CSAREAGVEKLFF.

About this clonotype: One end of the junction is discordant with germline, which a read error may explain. The V and J genes are TRBV11-2 and TRBJ2-3; 15 nucleotides line up with TRBD2. Looked up from germline, CDR1 is SGHAT and CDR2 is FQNNGV. The CDR3 totals 18 residues. CDR3 nucleotides: TGTGTCAGCAGCCGCTCAGGGGGACTAGCGGGAGGTTGTGATACGCAGTATTTT. Translated, it gives CVSSRSGGLAGGCDTQYF.

The sample holds one count of this clonotype. V is TRBV7-2 and J is TRBJ2-5; 7 bases map to TRBD2. The V and J ends lost 10 bases and 13 bases, in that order; junction bases with no gene match: 12. The CDR3 has 11 amino acids. Germline loops: CDR1 SGHTA, CDR2 FQGNSA. CDR3: CANGEGFERYF. CDR3 DNA: TGTGCCAACGGGGAGGGATTCGAGCGGTACTTC.

This clonotype was counted at least ten times. The chain has TRBV29-1 and TRBJ2-6; unclear D gene. Germline loops: CDR1 SQVTM, CDR2 ANQGSEA. With 0 bases removed from V and 0 bases from J, the gap between germline ends came to 9 bases. This CDR3 is built from 16 residues. The CDR3 coding sequence is TGCAGCGTTGAAGATCTCCGCGTCTCTGGGGCCAACGTCCTGACTTTC. Translation gives CSVEDLRVSGANVLTF.